Given below is one T cell receptor beta chain in context. TCRdb ran MiXCR on the 5' RACE reads and lists one entry per CDR3 protein. The table records some 44,000 distinct CDR3 sequences, about 30% of them present only once. Germline lookup yields CDR1 MNHNS and CDR2 SASEGT. The CDR3 has 15 amino acids. V shed 0 bases and J shed 3 bases, with 11 bases lying between them. The sample consisted of tumor-infiltrating memory CD4+ T cells sorted from the breast tumor. Subset in this sample: memory CD4+ T cells, CD4+CD45RO+CD25-. V gene TRBV6-1 combines with J gene TRBJ1-2, with a tentative D call TRBD1 (5 bases). The sequence derives from a female donor with breast cancer. CDR3 in DNA: TGTGCCAGCAGTGAAGCGCAGGGTTGGGACTATGGCTACACCTTC. The encoded protein is CASSEAQGWDYGYTF.